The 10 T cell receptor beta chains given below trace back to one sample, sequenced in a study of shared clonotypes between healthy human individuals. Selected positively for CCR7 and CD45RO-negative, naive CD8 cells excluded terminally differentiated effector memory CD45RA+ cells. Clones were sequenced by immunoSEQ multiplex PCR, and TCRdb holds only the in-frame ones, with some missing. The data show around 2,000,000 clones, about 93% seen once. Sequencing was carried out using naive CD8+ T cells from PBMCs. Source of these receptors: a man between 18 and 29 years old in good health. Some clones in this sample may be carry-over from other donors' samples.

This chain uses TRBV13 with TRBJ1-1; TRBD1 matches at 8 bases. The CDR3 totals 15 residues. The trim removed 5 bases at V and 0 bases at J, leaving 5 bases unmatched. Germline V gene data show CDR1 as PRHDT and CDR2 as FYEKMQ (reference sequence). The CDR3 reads CASSAAGGMNTEAFF. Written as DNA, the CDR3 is TGTGCCAGCAGCGCCGCAGGGGGCATGAACACTGAAGCTTTCTTT.

The CDR3 nucleotides read TGCACCAGCAGCCAAGACTACAGACCCTACGAGCAGTACTTC. Its translation is CTSSQDYRPYEQYF. The chain uses TRBV1 and TRBJ2-7; no DNA check was done on the table's D call, TRBD1. TRBV1 is shown as a pseudogene. This CDR3 has 14 amino acids.

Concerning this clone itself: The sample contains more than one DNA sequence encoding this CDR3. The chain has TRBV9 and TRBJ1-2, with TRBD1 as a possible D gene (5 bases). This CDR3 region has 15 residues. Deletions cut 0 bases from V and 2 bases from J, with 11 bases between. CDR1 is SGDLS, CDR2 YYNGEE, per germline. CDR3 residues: CASSVGQGVNYGYTF. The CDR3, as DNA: TGTGCCAGCAGCGTAGGGCAGGGCGTCAACTATGGCTACACCTTC. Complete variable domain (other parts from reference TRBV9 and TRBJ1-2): DSGVTQTPKHLITATGQRVTLRCSPRSGDLSVYWYQQSLDQGLQFLIQYYNGEERAKGNILERFSAQQFPDLHSELNLSSLELGDSALYFCASSVGQGVNYGYTFGSGTRLTVV.

The CDR3 spells CASTSGGTHTYEQYF. The CDR3, as DNA: TGTGCCAGCACCTCGGGGGGGACACACACCTACGAGCAGTACTTC. The rearrangement joins TRBV9 to TRBJ2-7; the match to TRBD2 covers 8 bases. The CDR3 extends over 15 amino acids. Germline loops: CDR1 SGDLS, CDR2 YYNGEE. Germline trimming cut 6 bases from V and 2 bases from J; bases unmatched to any gene: 10.

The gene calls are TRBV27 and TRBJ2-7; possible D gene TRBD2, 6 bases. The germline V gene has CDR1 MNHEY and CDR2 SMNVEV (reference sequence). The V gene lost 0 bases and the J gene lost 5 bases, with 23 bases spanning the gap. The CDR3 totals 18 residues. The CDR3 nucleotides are TGTGCCAGCAGTTTATCGCGGGGCTCCATGGTTAGCGCGAACGAGCAGTACTTC. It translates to CASSLSRGSMVSANEQYF.

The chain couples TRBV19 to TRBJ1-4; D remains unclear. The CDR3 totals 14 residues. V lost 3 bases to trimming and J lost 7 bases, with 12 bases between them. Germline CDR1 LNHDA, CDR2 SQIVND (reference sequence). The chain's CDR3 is CASSISQVTEKLFF. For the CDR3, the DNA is TGTGCCAGTAGTATTAGCCAGGTCACTGAAAAACTGTTTTTT. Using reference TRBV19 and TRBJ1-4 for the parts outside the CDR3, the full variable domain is DGGITQSPKYLFRKEGQNVTLSCEQNLNHDAMYWYRQDPGQGLRLIYYSQIVNDFQKGDIAEGYSVSREKKESFPLTVTSAQKNPTAFYLCASSISQVTEKLFFGSGTQLSVL.

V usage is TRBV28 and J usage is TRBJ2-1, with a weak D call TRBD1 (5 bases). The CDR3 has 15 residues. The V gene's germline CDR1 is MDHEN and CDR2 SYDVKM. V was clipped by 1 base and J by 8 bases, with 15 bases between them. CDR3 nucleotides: TGTGCCAGCAGTTTATCGTCCAGGGCCTTGGATGAGCAGTTCTTC. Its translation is CASSLSSRALDEQFF.

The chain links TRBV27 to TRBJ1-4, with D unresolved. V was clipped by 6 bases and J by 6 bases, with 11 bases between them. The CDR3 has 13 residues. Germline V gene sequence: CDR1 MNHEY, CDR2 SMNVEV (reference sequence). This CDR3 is CASRSWGDEKLFF. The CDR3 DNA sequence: TGTGCCAGCAGGTCCTGGGGAGATGAAAAACTGTTTTTT.

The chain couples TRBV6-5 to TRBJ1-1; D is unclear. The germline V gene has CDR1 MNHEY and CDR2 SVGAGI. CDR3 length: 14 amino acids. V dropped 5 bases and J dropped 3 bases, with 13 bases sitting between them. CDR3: CASSTGRSYTEAFF. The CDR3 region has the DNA TGTGCCAGCAGTACGGGAAGGTCCTACACTGAAGCTTTCTTT.

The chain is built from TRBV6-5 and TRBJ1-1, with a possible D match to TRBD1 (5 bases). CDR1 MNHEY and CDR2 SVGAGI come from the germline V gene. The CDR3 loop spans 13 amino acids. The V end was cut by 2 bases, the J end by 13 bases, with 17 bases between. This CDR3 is CASSYGGVQADFF. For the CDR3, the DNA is TGTGCCAGCAGTTACGGGGGGGTACAAGCGGATTTCTTT.